This entry describes one T cell receptor (beta chain). Its antigen remains unknown. TCRdb reprocessed the reads with MiXCR, giving one entry per CDR3 protein. The table lists a few hundred thousand distinct CDR3 sequences, 15% to 20% of them singletons. Germline loops: CDR1 DFQATT, CDR2 SNEGSKA (reference sequence). V lost 2 bases to trimming and J lost 2 bases; unmatched junction nucleotides: 6. This CDR3 is built from 16 residues. This specimen belongs to a study of T cell repertoires in cytomegalovirus infection. Study in general: CMV infection together with matching HLA type was indicated by public TCR beta signatures. Study-wide results and caveats: In two of eight donors, the top clonotype was HLA-C-restricted CMV-specific. Frequencies of public TCR beta families were cumulated, and this identified carriers of CMV plus the relevant HLA.

This rearrangement joins TRBV20-1 to TRBJ2-7; the match to TRBD2 covers 13 bases. Source material: PBMCs. This TCR derives from a human donor in good health (CMV status not recorded). Some clones in this sample may be carry-over from other donors' samples. CDR3 bases: TGCAGTGCTAGAACCGTGGGACTAGCGGGGACCTACGAGCAGTACTTC. Its translation is CSARTVGLAGTYEQYF.